This is a list of T cell receptor beta chains from one sample in a study of blood T cell repertoires in COVID-19. Using immunoSEQ multiplex PCR, the repertoire was profiled, and TCRdb retains in-frame clones only, with some absent. The data show 200,000 to 250,000 clones, with under 90% seen just once and 4.4% held by the top ten. Specimen: peripheral blood. These receptors were obtained from a man aged 50-59 years with acute or convalescent COVID-19. CDR3s include the opening cysteine and the closing phenylalanine or tryptophan. The order of the fields is D gene, J gene, V gene, clone size, CDR3 length, CDR3 DNA, CDR3 protein. D genes are given only for firm matches. For some rows the clone size is stated as once, few or many, or as a class when expanded; others skip it.

d_call: TRBD1; j_call: TRBJ2-7; v_call: TRBV13; clone_size: -; cdr3_length: 14; cdr3_nt: TGTGCCAGCAGCTTAAGGACAGGATCCTACGAGCAGTACTTC; cdr3_aa: CASSLRTGSYEQYF
d_call: TRBD1; j_call: TRBJ1-2; v_call: TRBV11-2; clone_size: -; cdr3_length: 16; cdr3_nt: TGTGCCAGCAGCTTAGATCTACAGGGGGCCAGGTATGGCTACACCTTC; cdr3_aa: CASSLDLQGARYGYTF
d_call: -; j_call: TRBJ1-5; v_call: TRBV15; clone_size: -; cdr3_length: 18; cdr3_nt: TGTGCCACCAGCAGATCCTTGTACCGGTTTGTGGGCAATCAGCCCCAGCATTTT; cdr3_aa: CATSRSLYRFVGNQPQHF
d_call: -; j_call: TRBJ1-6; v_call: TRBV23-1; clone_size: -; cdr3_length: 16; cdr3_nt: TGCGCCAGCGCGTACGCGGCCGGGGATGAGTATTCACCCCTCCACTTT; cdr3_aa: CASAYAAGDEYSPLHF
d_call: -; j_call: TRBJ1-6; v_call: TRBV3-1/TRBV3-2; clone_size: once; cdr3_length: 13; cdr3_nt: TGTGCCAGCAGCCACGAGGTTCGCTCACCCCTCCACTTT; cdr3_aa: CASSHEVRSPLHF
d_call: TRBD1; j_call: TRBJ2-3; v_call: TRBV7-2; clone_size: -; cdr3_length: 14; cdr3_nt: TGTGCCAGCAGTCGGGACAGGGCCACAGATACGCAGTATTTT; cdr3_aa: CASSRDRATDTQYF
d_call: -; j_call: TRBJ2-1; v_call: TRBV7-8; clone_size: -; cdr3_length: 13; cdr3_nt: TGTGCCAGCAGCACTTTTGAGGGAAATGAGCAGTTCTTC; cdr3_aa: CASSTFEGNEQFF
d_call: TRBD1; j_call: TRBJ1-3; v_call: TRBV5-4; clone_size: -; cdr3_length: 17; cdr3_nt: TGTGCCAGCAGCGCGCAACAGGGGGTGAGCTCTGGAAACACCATATATTTT; cdr3_aa: CASSAQQGVSSGNTIYF
d_call: -; j_call: TRBJ2-1; v_call: TRBV7-8; clone_size: -; cdr3_length: 13; cdr3_nt: TGTGCCAGCAGCCTAAGGGCGGGTGATGGGCAGTTCTTC; cdr3_aa: CASSLRAGDGQFF
d_call: -; j_call: TRBJ1-3; v_call: TRBV7-8; clone_size: -; cdr3_length: 17; cdr3_nt: TGTGCCAGCAGCTTCGGGCGGACAAAGAGCTCTGGAAACACCATATATTTT; cdr3_aa: CASSFGRTKSSGNTIYF
d_call: -; j_call: TRBJ1-3; v_call: TRBV14; clone_size: -; cdr3_length: 16; cdr3_nt: TGTGCCAGCAGCCAAAGAACATACGAATCTGGAAACACCATATATTTT; cdr3_aa: CASSQRTYESGNTIYF
d_call: TRBD1; j_call: TRBJ1-1; v_call: TRBV6-2/TRBV6-3; clone_size: once; cdr3_length: 16; cdr3_nt: TGTGCCAGCAGTTACTATGGAGGGGGCCGGGACACTGAAGCTTTCTTT; cdr3_aa: CASSYYGGGRDTEAFF
d_call: -; j_call: TRBJ1-4; v_call: TRBV20-1; clone_size: -; cdr3_length: 11; cdr3_nt: TGCAGTGCTCCCCGGGGTGAAAAACTGTTTTTT; cdr3_aa: CSAPRGEKLFF
d_call: -; j_call: TRBJ1-1; v_call: TRBV19; clone_size: few; cdr3_length: 14; cdr3_nt: TGTGCCAGTAGTATACGGGGGGCAATCACTGAAGCTTTCTTT; cdr3_aa: CASSIRGAITEAFF
d_call: -; j_call: TRBJ1-2; v_call: TRBV6-5; clone_size: once; cdr3_length: 15; cdr3_nt: TGTGCCAGCAGTTTTCAAACGGGGGGCAAGATAGGCTACACCTTC; cdr3_aa: CASSFQTGGKIGYTF
d_call: TRBD1; j_call: TRBJ2-7; v_call: TRBV10-3; clone_size: -; cdr3_length: 15; cdr3_nt: TGTGCCATCAGTGAGCGGCAGGCAGGGGGCTACGAGCAGTACTTC; cdr3_aa: CAISERQAGGYEQYF
d_call: -; j_call: TRBJ2-7; v_call: TRBV29-1; clone_size: -; cdr3_length: 12; cdr3_nt: TGCAGCGTTGAAACTCACTCCTACGAGCAGTACTTC; cdr3_aa: CSVETHSYEQYF
d_call: TRBD1; j_call: TRBJ2-7; v_call: TRBV6-5; clone_size: -; cdr3_length: 14; cdr3_nt: TGTGCCAGCACCCTGACAGGGAAGTCCTACGAGCAGTACTTC; cdr3_aa: CASTLTGKSYEQYF
d_call: TRBD1; j_call: TRBJ1-4; v_call: TRBV5-4; clone_size: -; cdr3_length: 14; cdr3_nt: TGTGCCAGCAGCCTTGGGGACAGGGCTGAAAAACTGTTTTTT; cdr3_aa: CASSLGDRAEKLFF
d_call: TRBD1; j_call: TRBJ1-1; v_call: TRBV5-6; clone_size: -; cdr3_length: 14; cdr3_nt: TGTGCCAGCAGCCTGAGACAGGGATATACTGAAGCTTTCTTT; cdr3_aa: CASSLRQGYTEAFF
d_call: -; j_call: TRBJ2-2; v_call: TRBV6-5; clone_size: few; cdr3_length: 13; cdr3_nt: TGTGCCAGCAGCCAGGGATGGGCCGGGGAGCTGTTTTTT; cdr3_aa: CASSQGWAGELFF
d_call: -; j_call: TRBJ2-1; v_call: TRBV5-1; clone_size: -; cdr3_length: 14; cdr3_nt: TGCGCCAGCAGTACACAGGGAACTGACAATGAGCAGTTCTTC; cdr3_aa: CASSTQGTDNEQFF
d_call: -; j_call: TRBJ1-1; v_call: TRBV6-6; clone_size: -; cdr3_length: 13; cdr3_nt: TGTGCCAGCAGGGTAGGGGGGGACACTGAAGCTTTCTTT; cdr3_aa: CASRVGGDTEAFF
d_call: TRBD1; j_call: TRBJ1-2; v_call: TRBV3-1/TRBV3-2; clone_size: -; cdr3_length: 14; cdr3_nt: TGTGCCAGCAGCTTCGGGACAGGCGACTATGGCTACACCTTC; cdr3_aa: CASSFGTGDYGYTF
d_call: -; j_call: TRBJ1-2; v_call: TRBV5-1; clone_size: -; cdr3_length: 18; cdr3_nt: TGCGCCAGCAGCCAAGGAAACAGGGAACAAACTTATAACTATGGCTACACCTTC; cdr3_aa: CASSQGNREQTYNYGYTF
d_call: TRBD1; j_call: TRBJ1-3; v_call: TRBV6-5; clone_size: few; cdr3_length: 15; cdr3_nt: TGTGCCAGCAGCCCCAACAGGGGGCAAGAAAACACCATATATTTT; cdr3_aa: CASSPNRGQENTIYF
d_call: -; j_call: TRBJ1-2; v_call: TRBV9; clone_size: once; cdr3_length: 15; cdr3_nt: TGTGCCAGCAGCGTAGGGGCAGCTGCTAACTATGGCTACACCTTC; cdr3_aa: CASSVGAAANYGYTF
d_call: TRBD1; j_call: TRBJ2-1; v_call: TRBV12-5; clone_size: -; cdr3_length: 14; cdr3_nt: TGTGCTAGTGGTTTGGAGGCCCGGGGGGACAGGGCCCTCTTC; cdr3_aa: CASGLEARGDRALF
d_call: -; j_call: TRBJ1-3; v_call: TRBV5-6; clone_size: -; cdr3_length: 15; cdr3_nt: TGTGCCAGCAGCTTGGGTACAGGGAGAGGAAACACCATATATTTT; cdr3_aa: CASSLGTGRGNTIYF
d_call: TRBD2; j_call: TRBJ2-1; v_call: TRBV15; clone_size: -; cdr3_length: 15; cdr3_nt: TGTGCCACCAGCAGATCTGGGACTAACTACAATGAGCAGTTCTTC; cdr3_aa: CATSRSGTNYNEQFF
d_call: -; j_call: TRBJ1-5; v_call: TRBV25-1; clone_size: once; cdr3_length: 17; cdr3_nt: TGTGCCAGCAGTGAATATGGGGGGAGAGAAGCCAATCAGCCCCAGCATTTT; cdr3_aa: CASSEYGGREANQPQHF
d_call: TRBD2; j_call: TRBJ2-3; v_call: TRBV9; clone_size: -; cdr3_length: 15; cdr3_nt: TGTGCCAGCAGCGTAGCGGGGGGACGCACAGATACGCAGTATTTT; cdr3_aa: CASSVAGGRTDTQYF
d_call: -; j_call: TRBJ2-7; v_call: TRBV3-1/TRBV3-2; clone_size: -; cdr3_length: 17; cdr3_nt: TGTGCCAGCAGCCAAGAGGGCTTCCGAGGGGGATCCGGCGAGCAGTACTTC; cdr3_aa: CASSQEGFRGGSGEQYF
d_call: -; j_call: TRBJ2-4; v_call: TRBV6-5; clone_size: -; cdr3_length: 13; cdr3_nt: TGTGCCATCAAACGGGACACAAAAAACATTCAGTACTTC; cdr3_aa: CAIKRDTKNIQYF
d_call: -; j_call: TRBJ1-2; v_call: TRBV10-1; clone_size: -; cdr3_length: 13; cdr3_nt: TGCGCCAGCAGTGACGGACTAAACTATGGCTACACCTTC; cdr3_aa: CASSDGLNYGYTF
d_call: -; j_call: TRBJ1-1; v_call: TRBV7-9; clone_size: -; cdr3_length: 12; cdr3_nt: TGTGCCAGCAGCGTAGACAGGCATGAAGCTTTCTTT; cdr3_aa: CASSVDRHEAFF
d_call: -; j_call: TRBJ1-1; v_call: TRBV29-1; clone_size: -; cdr3_length: 11; cdr3_nt: TGCAGCGTTGAGTGGGGGGCTGAAGCTTTCTTT; cdr3_aa: CSVEWGAEAFF
d_call: -; j_call: TRBJ1-1; v_call: TRBV7-8; clone_size: -; cdr3_length: 15; cdr3_nt: TGTGCCAGCAGCTTAAACGCCGGACAGAACACTGAAGCTTTCTTT; cdr3_aa: CASSLNAGQNTEAFF
d_call: -; j_call: TRBJ2-2; v_call: TRBV7-9; clone_size: -; cdr3_length: 16; cdr3_nt: TGTGCCAGCAGCTTAGGAGCAGGCCTTAACACCGGGGAGCTGTTTTTT; cdr3_aa: CASSLGAGLNTGELFF
d_call: TRBD1; j_call: TRBJ2-7; v_call: TRBV5-1; clone_size: -; cdr3_length: 14; cdr3_nt: TGCGCCAGCAGCTTGGTGGGACAGGGCCTCGAGCAGTACTTC; cdr3_aa: CASSLVGQGLEQYF
d_call: TRBD1; j_call: TRBJ1-6; v_call: TRBV2; clone_size: -; cdr3_length: 15; cdr3_nt: TGTGCCAGCAGACCCGGACAGGGGTCCAGTTCACCCCTCCACTTT; cdr3_aa: CASRPGQGSSSPLHF
d_call: -; j_call: TRBJ2-5; v_call: TRBV6-5; clone_size: -; cdr3_length: 16; cdr3_nt: TGTGCCAGCAGTTACTCGGGCTCGGGGATTTGGGAGACCCAGTACTTC; cdr3_aa: CASSYSGSGIWETQYF
d_call: TRBD2; j_call: TRBJ2-1; v_call: TRBV15; clone_size: -; cdr3_length: 17; cdr3_nt: TGTGCCACCAGCAGAGATAGAGTAGCGGGGGGCCACAATGAGCAGTTCTTC; cdr3_aa: CATSRDRVAGGHNEQFF
d_call: TRBD2; j_call: TRBJ2-2; v_call: TRBV10-3; clone_size: -; cdr3_length: 14; cdr3_nt: TGTGCCTCGTGGGAGGGAGCGAACACCGGGGAGCTGTTTTTT; cdr3_aa: CASWEGANTGELFF
d_call: TRBD1; j_call: TRBJ1-5; v_call: TRBV19; clone_size: -; cdr3_length: 16; cdr3_nt: TGTGCCAGTACGGGACAGGGGGCATATAGCAATCAGCCCCAGCATTTT; cdr3_aa: CASTGQGAYSNQPQHF